A single sample gave rise to the 17 T cell receptor beta chains below, sequenced in a study of T cell responses to AZD1222 COVID-19 vaccine. Data came from immunoSEQ multiplex PCR; TCRdb stores just in-frame clones and leaves some out. This repertoire shows about 130,000 clones, more than 75% found once; its top ten account for under 1.2%. Here the sequenced sample was peripheral blood, taken 28 days after the second AZD1222 dose. Receptors originate from an adult who received the AZD1222 COVID-19 vaccine.

The J gene is TRBJ2-3, the V gene TRBV3-1 (or the pseudogene TRBV3-2); D is possibly TRBD1 (5 bases). This CDR3 comprises 16 residues. Per the germline V gene, CDR1 is LGHDT and CDR2 is YNNKEL (reference sequence). Trimming removed 2 bases from V and 2 bases from J, with 14 bases in between. The CDR3 nucleotides are TGTGCCAGCAGCCAACCCGACAGTTTGTACACAGATACGCAGTATTTT. This codes for CASSQPDSLYTDTQYF.

J is TRBJ2-3 and V is TRBV19, with D perhaps TRBD2 (5 bases). The CDR3 is 15 residues long. The germline CDR1 and CDR2 sequences are LNHDA and SQIVND (reference sequence). V lost 1 base to trimming and J lost 5 bases, with 13 bases between them. The CDR3 DNA is TGTGCCAGTAGTATAGGGCTAGCCCACGGAGATACGCAGTATTTT. This gives the protein CASSIGLAHGDTQYF.

With regard to this clone: One junction end does not reproduce the germline sequence, and a read error may be involved. The chain carries TRBV18 and TRBJ1-2; the D is unclear. Germline V gives CDR1 KGHSH, CDR2 LQKENI. CDR3 length: 13 residues. CDR3 region: CASSPPSSYGYTF. CDR3 nucleotide sequence: TGTGCCAGCTCCCCACCCAGCAGCTATGGCTACACCTTC.

The V gene is TRBV6-5, the J gene TRBJ2-7, with a weak D call TRBD2 (6 bases). V was shortened by 2 bases and J by 6 bases, with 14 bases between the two germline ends. The CDR3 runs 14 residues. Germline V gene lookup returns CDR1 MNHEY and CDR2 SVGAGI. The chain's CDR3 is CASSYPGTEVEQYF. The CDR3 DNA follows: TGTGCCAGCAGTTACCCCGGGACTGAAGTCGAGCAGTACTTC.

The genes are TRBV11-3 and TRBJ2-1; the D is unclear. Trimming removed 3 bases at V and 3 bases at J, with 9 bases between. Germline V gene data show CDR1 as SGHNT and CDR2 as YENEEA. This CDR3 has 14 residues. CDR3 loop: CASSFHSSYNEQFF. In nucleotides, the CDR3 is TGTGCCAGCAGCTTCCACAGTAGCTACAATGAGCAGTTCTTC.

The chain carries TRBV7-9 and TRBJ1-2; 9 bases are shared with TRBD1. The V gene's germline CDR1 is SEHNR and CDR2 FQNEAQ (reference sequence). The J segment lost 4 bases and the V segment lost 1 base, leaving 4 bases of the junction unmatched. The length of the CDR3 is 15 residues. The CDR3 loop reads CASSLVTGGVYGYTF. The CDR3 bases are TGTGCCAGCAGCTTAGTAACAGGGGGCGTCTATGGCTACACCTTC.

A single count supports this clone. The chain combines TRBV28 with TRBJ2-3; D is tentatively TRBD1 or TRBD2 (6 bases each). V was trimmed by 6 bases and J by 4 bases, leaving 14 bases between them. The CDR3 sequence is 14 residues long. CDR1 is MDHEN, CDR2 SYDVKM, per germline. CDR3: CASSRPGASDTQYF. CDR3 coding DNA: TGTGCCAGCAGCCGCCCGGGGGCATCAGATACGCAGTATTTT.

This chain joins TRBV18 and TRBJ1-1; 8 nucleotides agree with TRBD1. Trimming cost V 3 bases and J 3 bases; bases outside gene matches: 3. The CDR3 loop spans 14 amino acids. The germline CDR1 and CDR2 sequences are KGHSH and LQKENI. CDR3 bases: TGTGCCAGCTCACCCGTGACAGGGGACACTGAAGCTTTCTTT. Its protein product is CASSPVTGDTEAFF.

This clone occurred a few times. The chain uses TRBV2 and TRBJ1-6; weak D call: TRBD1 (5 bases). V gave up 8 bases and J gave up 8 bases, with 16 bases separating them. CDR3 size: 14 residues. CDR1 and CDR2 from the germline V gene are SNHLY and FYNNEI. This chain's CDR3 is CASFPGVGDSPLHF. The CDR3, as DNA: TGTGCCAGCTTCCCCGGGGTGGGGGATTCACCCCTCCACTTT.

The rearrangement uses TRBV6-5 and TRBJ1-2; tentative D call: TRBD1 (5 bases). The germline V and J ends were trimmed by 5 bases and 5 bases, with 18 bases remaining between them. The CDR3 consists of 15 residues. CDR1 is MNHEY, CDR2 SVGAGI, per germline. The CDR3 nucleotides read TGTGCCAGCAGTCCGACAGTCCAGACACTTTATGGCTACACCTTC. Its translation: CASSPTVQTLYGYTF.

The rearrangement uses TRBV24-1 and TRBJ2-1; tentatively, D is TRBD2 (5 bases). Trimming took off 6 bases at V and 4 bases at J, with 18 bases between the two ends. The CDR3 sequence is 16 residues long. Germline values: CDR1 KGHDR, CDR2 SFDVKD. The DNA for the CDR3 is TGTGCCACCAGTCCGACGGGGAGCGAGCTATACAATGAGCAGTTCTTC. Its translation: CATSPTGSELYNEQFF.

This sequence joins TRBV7-3 and TRBJ2-5; 8 bases are a match to TRBD2. Trimming cost V 5 bases and J 5 bases; bases outside gene matches: 16. The CDR3 covers 17 residues. Germline V CDR1 and CDR2: SGHTA, FQGTGA. This CDR3 reads CASSPGGAGLLGETQYF. The DNA of the CDR3 is TGTGCCAGCAGCCCCGGGGGGGCGGGCCTCCTGGGGGAGACCCAGTACTTC.

The rearrangement joins TRBV5-6 to TRBJ2-7, with 12 bases that match TRBD2. The CDR3 totals 18 residues. The germline V gene encodes CDR1 SGHDT and CDR2 YYEEEE. Germline trimming cut 3 bases from V and 1 base from J; bases unmatched to any gene: 11. The CDR3 bases are TGTGCCAGCAGCTCGACTAGCGGGAGAAGTAAAAAATCCTACGAGCAGTACTTC. Amino acid sequence: CASSSTSGRSKKSYEQYF.

J is TRBJ1-1 and V is TRBV9; 9 bases match TRBD1. This CDR3 is built from 17 residues. Losses at the gene ends were 3 bases for V and 1 base for J; bases not matched to a gene: 10. Germline V gene data show CDR1 as SGDLS and CDR2 as YYNGEE. CDR3 nucleotide sequence: TGTGCCAGCAGCGGACAACAGGGGGCTGGGGAGAACACTGAAGCTTTCTTT. The encoded protein is CASSGQQGAGENTEAFF.

The chain recombines TRBV18 with TRBJ1-1; no definite D call. Trimming left V 0 bases short and J 2 bases short, with 4 bases between. The germline V gene encodes CDR1 KGHSH and CDR2 LQKENI. This CDR3 has 13 residues. DNA of the CDR3: TGTGCCAGCTCACCACCAGCCAACACTGAAGCTTTCTTT. It translates to CASSPPANTEAFF.

The gene calls are TRBV5-1 and TRBJ2-7; TRBD2 aligns across 8 bases. V was pared by 0 bases and J by 0 bases, with 5 bases of the junction left unmatched. CDR3 size: 16 residues. In germline, CDR1 is SGHRS, CDR2 YFSETQ. The DNA for the CDR3 is TGCGCCAGCAGCTTGGTAGCAGCGGGGGCCTCCTACGAGCAGTACTTC. It specifies CASSLVAAGASYEQYF.

V is TRBV3-1 (or the pseudogene TRBV3-2) and J is TRBJ2-5; the match to TRBD2 covers 8 bases. The CDR3 loop spans 12 amino acids. Losses at the gene ends were 10 bases for V and 3 bases for J; bases not matched to a gene: 4. Germline-derived CDR1 and CDR2 are LGHDT and YNNKEL (reference sequence). The CDR3 DNA sequence: TGTGCCATCGGGCGGGGGGAAGAGACCCAGTACTTC. Translating gives CAIGRGEETQYF.